The 19 T cell receptor beta chains presented below share a single source sample, sequenced in a study of blood T cell repertoires in COVID-19. Sequencing used immunoSEQ multiplex PCR; TCRdb keeps in-frame clones, though not all of them. The repertoire holds over 200,000 clones, with roughly 87% as singletons. Sequencing was carried out using peripheral blood. Source of these receptors: a middle-aged man with active or convalescent COVID-19.

The chain joins TRBV30 to TRBJ2-7; possibly TRBD1 for D (6 bases). Germline V lookup: CDR1 GTSNPN, CDR2 SVGIG (reference sequence). The CDR3 runs 16 residues. The V and J ends lost 2 bases and 6 bases respectively, with 23 bases between them. The CDR3 sequence: CAWSSGVPPLGAEQYF. CDR3 in DNA: TGTGCCTGGAGTTCAGGGGTACCACCTTTGGGAGCCGAGCAGTACTTC. The full variable domain, with the rest looked up from reference TRBV30 and TRBJ2-7, is SQTIHQWPATLVQPVGSPLSLECTVEGTSNPNLYWYRQAAGRGLQLLFYSVGIGQISSEVPQNLSASRPQDRQFILSSKKLLLSDSGFYLCAWSSGVPPLGAEQYFGPGTRLTVT.

The J gene is TRBJ2-2, the V gene TRBV5-1; D is undetermined. The germline CDR1 and CDR2 sequences are SGHRS and YFSETQ. The CDR3 consists of 13 residues. The V end was cut by 0 bases, the J end by 7 bases, with 7 bases between. CDR3 residues: CASSLDGYGELFF. CDR3 bases: TGCGCCAGCAGCTTGGACGGGTACGGGGAGCTGTTTTTT.

V and J are TRBV9 and TRBJ1-1; D may be TRBD1 (6 bases). The V end lost 3 bases, the J end lost 5 bases, and 11 bases lay between the germline ends. Per the germline V gene, CDR1 is SGDLS and CDR2 is YYNGEE. The CDR3 runs to 13 residues. The CDR3 DNA follows: TGTGCCAGCAGCGCCCCAGGGGAAACTGAAGCTTTCTTT. Protein product: CASSAPGETEAFF.

The CDR3 sequence is CASSHLGSYEQYF. CDR3 bases: TGTGCCAGCAGCCATCTCGGGAGCTACGAGCAGTACTTC. This chain joins TRBV3-1 (or the pseudogene TRBV3-2) and TRBJ2-7; tentative D call: TRBD2 (6 bases). The CDR3 totals 13 residues. Germline V gene sequence: CDR1 LGHDT, CDR2 YNNKEL (reference sequence). Trimming removed 3 bases at V and 3 bases at J, with 9 bases between.

The chain couples TRBV2 to TRBJ2-5; 14 nucleotides line up with TRBD2. V lost 5 bases and J lost 5; bases outside the gene matches: 4. The CDR3 has 15 amino acids. CDR1 is SNHLY and CDR2 is FYNNEI in the germline V gene. The CDR3 loop reads CASSRTSGRRETQYF. CDR3 DNA sequence: TGTGCCAGCAGTAGGACTAGCGGGAGGAGGGAGACCCAGTACTTC.

The genes are TRBV29-1 and TRBJ1-2, with D uncertain. Germline V gene lookup returns CDR1 SQVTM and CDR2 ANQGSEA. V was clipped by 5 bases and J by 4 bases, with 11 bases between them. CDR3 length equals 12 residues. CDR3 region: CSVPITTYGYTF. CDR3 DNA sequence: TGCAGCGTTCCAATTACAACCTATGGCTACACCTTC.

This chain links TRBV28 with TRBJ1-5; no reliable D call. Germline-derived CDR1 and CDR2 are MDHEN and SYDVKM. The germline V and J ends were trimmed by 6 bases and 9 bases, with 18 bases remaining between them. The CDR3 is 14 residues long. The CDR3 nucleotides read TGTGCCAGCAGCCAATTAGGGAGCCGCGGGCCCCAGCATTTT. Amino acid sequence: CASSQLGSRGPQHF.

This sequence joins TRBV28 and TRBJ1-1; the D gene is possibly TRBD1 (5 bases). CDR3 size: 15 residues. CDR1 and CDR2 from the germline V gene are MDHEN and SYDVKM. Between the trimmed V and J ends, which lost 5 bases and 2 bases, there was a span of 15 bases. The CDR3 reads CASSPETASNTEAFF. The CDR3 bases are TGTGCCAGCAGTCCGGAGACAGCTAGTAACACTGAAGCTTTCTTT.

The chain carries TRBV29-1 and TRBJ1-2; 8 nucleotides agree with TRBD1. Looked up from germline, CDR1 is SQVTM and CDR2 is ANQGSEA. The J segment lost 2 bases and the V segment lost 5 bases, leaving 10 bases of the junction unmatched. CDR3 size: 15 residues. CDR3 bases: TGCAGCGTTAACTACCCGGGACAGGAAAACTATGGCTACACCTTC. Translating it yields CSVNYPGQENYGYTF. Combining the CDR3 with reference TRBV29-1 and TRBJ1-2 gives the whole variable domain SAVISQKPSRDICQRGTSLTIQCQVDSQVTMMFWYRQQPGQSLTLIATANQGSEATYESGFVIDKFPISRPNLTFSTLTVSNMSPEDSSIYLCSVNYPGQENYGYTFGSGTRLTVV.

The chain recombines TRBV2 with TRBJ1-1; D gene unclear. V was pared by 6 bases and J by 4 bases, with 12 bases between. The germline CDR1 and CDR2 sequences are SNHLY and FYNNEI. This CDR3 has 13 amino acids. The CDR3 protein is CASRAERGTEAFF. The CDR3 coding sequence is TGTGCCAGCAGAGCAGAGCGGGGCACTGAAGCTTTCTTT.

This chain uses TRBV27 with TRBJ2-1; weak D call: TRBD2 (5 bases). Germline V gene data show CDR1 as MNHEY and CDR2 as SMNVEV (reference sequence). This CDR3 is 14 amino acids long. V lost 2 bases and J 8 bases, leaving 13 bases between the germline ends. CDR3 sequence: CASSLREGQDEQFF. CDR3 DNA sequence: TGTGCCAGCAGTTTACGAGAGGGCCAAGATGAGCAGTTCTTC.

This clone was seen only once. The CDR3 DNA reads as TGTGCCAGCAACGGACAGGGAGGGGATCAGCCCCAGCATTTT. Its translation: CASNGQGGDQPQHF. The rearrangement uses TRBV2 and TRBJ1-5; 8 bases map to TRBD1. This CDR3 is 14 amino acids long. Germline CDR1 SNHLY, CDR2 FYNNEI. V gave up 7 bases and J gave up 5 bases; unmatched junction bases: 7.

This clone has more than one count but fewer than ten. The chain carries TRBV4-1 and TRBJ2-7; D ambiguous. The CDR3 has 11 residues. The germline gives CDR1 MGHRA, CDR2 YSYEKL. Between the trimmed V and J ends, which lost 1 base and 6 bases, there was a span of 4 bases. The CDR3 loop reads CASSQGSEQYF. CDR3 bases: TGCGCCAGCAGCCAAGGCAGCGAGCAGTACTTC.

The chain couples TRBV19 to TRBJ2-7, with D possibly being TRBD1 (5 bases). V lost 5 bases to trimming and J lost 2 bases, with 10 bases between them. This CDR3 is built from 13 residues. CDR1 LNHDA and CDR2 SQIVND come from the germline V gene (reference sequence). CDR3: CASSFDSAYEQYF. CDR3 bases: TGTGCCAGTAGTTTCGACAGTGCCTACGAGCAGTACTTC.

This clone came up a few times. This chain uses TRBV2 with TRBJ1-3; D remains unclear. Trimming left V 2 bases short and J 1 base short, with 6 bases between. This CDR3 is built from 14 residues. Germline-derived CDR1 and CDR2 are SNHLY and FYNNEI. DNA for the CDR3: TGTGCCAGCAGTGAACCCCGGTCTGGAAACACCATATATTTT. Encoded protein: CASSEPRSGNTIYF.

A word on this clone: The sample contains more than one DNA sequence encoding this CDR3. This chain connects TRBV15 to TRBJ1-2; 10 bases are shared with TRBD1. The CDR3 sequence is 16 residues long. CDR1 is LNHNV, CDR2 YYDKDF, per germline (reference sequence). J lost 0 bases, V lost 6 bases, and 7 bases had no gene match. In nucleotides, the CDR3 is TGTGCCACCAGTCGGGACAGGGGCAGTTCTAACTATGGCTACACCTTC. Translating gives CATSRDRGSSNYGYTF.

The chain is built from TRBV3-1 (or the pseudogene TRBV3-2) and TRBJ1-2, with unresolved D. Trimming removed 1 base from V and 0 bases from J, with 6 bases in between. The CDR3 is 14 residues long. The V gene's germline CDR1 is LGHDT and CDR2 YNNKEL (reference sequence). As DNA, the CDR3 is TGTGCCAGCAGCCAAGTGCCGGCTAACTATGGCTACACCTTC. It specifies CASSQVPANYGYTF.

The J gene is TRBJ1-2, the V gene TRBV27; TRBD1 aligns across 7 bases. Germline loops: CDR1 MNHEY, CDR2 SMNVEV (reference sequence). Unmatched junction bases numbered 13, after V lost 4 bases and J lost 8 bases. There are 15 residues in the CDR3. The CDR3 is CASSWRDSSRYGYTF. DNA of the CDR3: TGTGCCAGCAGTTGGCGGGACAGCTCCCGTTACGGCTACACCTTC.

The chain combines TRBV15 with TRBJ1-1; 7 bases align to TRBD1. Germline lookup yields CDR1 LNHNV and CDR2 YYDKDF (reference sequence). J gave up 4 bases and V 5 bases, and 16 bases lay outside the gene matches. The CDR3 is 17 residues long. CDR3 bases: TGTGCCACCAGCTCACTAGGTAGAAAGGGGGCTTTCACTGAAGCTTTCTTT. It codes for CATSSLGRKGAFTEAFF.